The 21 T cell receptor beta chains given below trace back to one sample, sequenced in a study of neurological immune-mediated disorders. Time point denoted: longitudinal time-point 1 (baseline). TCRdb re-called the 5' RACE reads with MiXCR, one entry per CDR3 protein. The sample contains tens of thousands of distinct CDR3 sequences, approximately 10% of which appear only once. The sample taken for sequencing was PBMCs. These receptors were taken from a man aged 30 to 39 in good health.

This clonotype is judged medium-sized. CDR3 DNA sequence: TGCGCCAGCGCCCACACCCAAGAGACCCAGTACTTC. It is translated as CASAHTQETQYF. The V call is TRBV5-1, the J call TRBJ2-5; the D is unclear. V was shortened by 7 bases and J by 1 base, with 8 bases between the two germline ends. CDR1 and CDR2 from the germline V gene are SGHRS and YFSETQ. This CDR3 comprises 12 residues.

V gene TRBV20-1 combines with J gene TRBJ2-1; TRBD2 matches at 13 bases. Germline V gene data show CDR1 as DFQATT and CDR2 as SNEGSKA (reference sequence). This CDR3 contains 17 residues. V shed 0 bases and J 7 bases; nucleotides not matched to a gene: 9. This CDR3 is CSARESFRLAGGNEQFF. In nucleotides, the CDR3 is TGCAGTGCTAGAGAAAGCTTTAGACTAGCGGGAGGAAATGAGCAGTTCTTC.

The chain is built from TRBV28 and TRBJ1-5, with no clear D. V lost 3 bases, J lost 3 bases, and 12 bases lay in between. This CDR3 is 15 amino acids long. In germline, CDR1 is MDHEN, CDR2 SYDVKM. The CDR3 reads CASSFPGFANQPQHF. The CDR3 DNA reads as TGTGCCAGCAGTTTTCCGGGGTTTGCCAATCAGCCCCAGCATTTT.

This clonotype was seen repeatedly, ten times or more. The rearrangement links TRBV28 to TRBJ2-5; 7 bases match TRBD1. The J segment lost 1 base and the V segment lost 6 bases, leaving 5 bases of the junction unmatched. Germline V gene data show CDR1 as MDHEN and CDR2 as SYDVKM. This CDR3 contains 14 residues. In nucleotides, the CDR3 is TGTGCCAGCAGCCCTGGACAGGTCCAAGAGACCCAGTACTTC. This encodes CASSPGQVQETQYF.

The table lists this clonotype with many counts. The chain has TRBV18 and TRBJ2-7; 9 positions match TRBD1. In germline, CDR1 is KGHSH, CDR2 LQKENI. V lost 3 bases and J lost 2; bases outside the gene matches: 5. The CDR3 totals 15 residues. The CDR3 coding sequence is TGTGCCAGCTCACCGGCAGGGACAGGGACCTACGAGCAGTACTTC. It translates to CASSPAGTGTYEQYF.

J is TRBJ2-5 and V is TRBV12-3 or TRBV12-4; tentatively, D is TRBD1 (8 bases). The CDR3 spans 14 residues. V was cut by 6 bases and J by 4 bases, with 15 bases left in between. CDR3 nucleotides: TGTGCCAGCAGACGGACAGGGAGGGGAGAGACCCAGTACTTC. Amino acid sequence: CASRRTGRGETQYF.

This clonotype came up many times. One end of the junction fails to match germline, which may point to a read error. The chain has TRBV27 and TRBJ2-1; D is tentatively TRBD1 or TRBD2 (5 bases each). CDR1 and CDR2 from the germline V gene are MNHEY and SMNVEV (reference sequence). The CDR3 is 12 amino acids. The chain's CDR3 is CASSLATGTAYF. Written as DNA, the CDR3 is TGTGCCAGCAGTTTAGCCACCGGGACGGCATACTTC.

This clonotype was observed at least ten times. This chain joins TRBV20-1 and TRBJ2-5; D is ambiguous. The length of the CDR3 is 14 residues. The V end was cut by 0 bases, the J end by 4 bases, with 12 bases between. The germline gives CDR1 DFQATT, CDR2 SNEGSKA (reference sequence). CDR3 bases: TGCAGTGCTAGAGATTCGCCGAGTTTAGAGACCCAGTACTTC. It codes for CSARDSPSLETQYF.

This clonotype was seen ten or more times. The V call is TRBV28, the J call TRBJ1-2, with D perhaps matching TRBD1 (5 bases). There are 13 residues in the CDR3. The ends were cut back, 2 bases at V and 7 bases at J, with 11 bases in the middle. CDR1 is MDHEN and CDR2 is SYDVKM in the germline V gene. For the CDR3, the DNA is TGTGCCAGCAGTTTACTCCGGGGGGGTGGCTACACCTTC. Its protein product is CASSLLRGGGYTF.

This clonotype was seen many times. The genes are TRBV5-1 and TRBJ2-6; the D is unclear. The germline V and J ends were trimmed by 2 bases and 0 bases, with 9 bases remaining between them. The CDR3 is 16 residues long. Germline CDR1 SGHRS, CDR2 YFSETQ. DNA for the CDR3: TGCGCCAGCAGCTTATCTTTCAGCTCTGGGGCCAACGTCCTGACTTTC. Protein sequence: CASSLSFSSGANVLTF. Using reference TRBV5-1 and TRBJ2-6 for the parts outside the CDR3, the full variable domain is KAGVTQTPRYLIKTRGQQVTLSCSPISGHRSVSWYQQTPGQGLQFLFEYFSETQRNKGNFPGRFSGRQFSNSRSEMNVSTLELGDSALYLCASSLSFSSGANVLTFGAGSRLTVL.

Many counts were recorded for this clonotype. The chain links TRBV20-1 to TRBJ2-2, with 8 bases fitting TRBD2. V lost 4 bases, J lost 2 bases, and 9 bases stayed unmatched. The germline V gene encodes CDR1 DFQATT and CDR2 SNEGSKA (reference sequence). The CDR3 is 16 amino acids. CDR3 loop: CSAKGHSGTNTGELFF. The CDR3 bases are TGCAGTGCTAAGGGTCATAGCGGGACTAACACCGGGGAGCTGTTTTTT.

The chain recombines TRBV29-1 with TRBJ2-7, with a possible D match to TRBD1 (6 bases). Trimming pared 0 bases from V and 3 bases from J, leaving 15 bases between. The CDR3 covers 15 residues. CDR1 is SQVTM and CDR2 is ANQGSEA in the germline V gene. DNA of the CDR3: TGCAGCGTTGAAGACAGGCAGGGGTCTCTCTACGAGCAGTACTTC. This encodes CSVEDRQGSLYEQYF.

This clonotype was detected many times. The chain employs TRBV7-9 and TRBJ1-1; TRBD1 is a possible D gene (6 bases). The CDR3 covers 13 residues. Trimming pared 5 bases from V and 5 bases from J, leaving 12 bases between. CDR1 and CDR2 (germline): SEHNR, FQNEAQ (reference sequence). The CDR3 DNA is TGTGCCAGCAGCCCCTCGACAGGAACTGAAGCTTTCTTT. Its translation is CASSPSTGTEAFF.

The sample holds many counts of this clonotype. The rearrangement uses TRBV6-4 and TRBJ2-7; 7 bases are shared with TRBD2. Trimming took 3 bases from V and 0 from J; bases not matched to a gene: 2. CDR1 MRHNA and CDR2 SNTAGT come from the germline V gene. The CDR3 length is 14 residues. The DNA for the CDR3 is TGTGCCAGCAGTGAGCGGGAGAGCTCCTACGAGCAGTACTTC. Translated, it gives CASSERESSYEQYF.

With regard to this clonotype: This may stem from a read error, because a much larger clone lies one nucleotide away. The V and J genes are TRBV6-5 and TRBJ2-5; 8 nucleotides line up with TRBD1. V trimming: 2 bases; J trimming: 8 bases; junction bases outside the gene matches: 7. The CDR3 is made up of 14 amino acids. Germline V lookup: CDR1 MNHEY, CDR2 SVGAGI. The CDR3 bases are TGTGCCAGCAGTTACAGCAGGGGGCGGGATACCCAGTACTTC. As protein: CASSYSRGRDTQYF.

This rearrangement joins TRBV6-5 to TRBJ2-2, with 10 bases matching TRBD2. The V gene's germline CDR1 is MNHEY and CDR2 SVGAGI. This CDR3 region has 19 residues. J gave up 1 base and V 0 bases, and 8 bases lay outside the gene matches. The CDR3 DNA follows: TGTGCCAGCAGTTACTCGGGTTTTACTAGCGGGATGAACACCGGGGAGCTGTTTTTT. Translated, it gives CASSYSGFTSGMNTGELFF.

Ten or more counts support this clonotype. The chain has TRBV29-1 and TRBJ2-1; 12 nucleotides align to TRBD2. Germline V gene lookup returns CDR1 SQVTM and CDR2 ANQGSEA. CDR3 length equals 19 residues. V gave up 1 base and J gave up 0 bases; unmatched junction bases: 10. CDR3 nucleotide sequence: TGCAGCGTTGAAGCGCGGGCGGGACTAGCGGGTTACTCCTACAATGAGCAGTTCTTC. This translates into CSVEARAGLAGYSYNEQFF.

In this sample, this clonotype turned up many times. The chain joins TRBV20-1 to TRBJ2-7; D not resolved. V was trimmed by 5 bases and J by 3 bases, leaving 14 bases between them. Germline CDR1 reads DFQATT; CDR2 reads SNEGSKA (reference sequence). The CDR3 loop spans 13 amino acids. CDR3 sequence: CSALSPASYEQYF. The CDR3 nucleotides are TGCAGTGCTCTGTCACCAGCGAGCTACGAGCAGTACTTC.

The CDR3 here is CSATKTGANQPQHF. The CDR3 DNA sequence: TGCAGTGCTACAAAGACAGGGGCGAATCAGCCCCAGCATTTT. The J gene is TRBJ1-5, the V gene TRBV20-1, with 8 bases that match TRBD1. The CDR3 runs to 14 residues. Germline-derived CDR1 and CDR2 are DFQATT and SNEGSKA (reference sequence). Germline trimming cut 4 bases from V and 4 bases from J; bases unmatched to any gene: 6.

Turning to this clonotype: A much larger clone lies one base from this, so it may be a read error. V and J are TRBV10-3 and TRBJ2-7; tentative D call: TRBD2 (6 bases). V lost 0 bases, J lost 1 base, and 10 bases lay in between. The CDR3 runs 15 residues. From germline, CDR1 is ENHRY and CDR2 SYGVKD. The CDR3 is CAISESIRGSYEQYF. CDR3 DNA: TGTGCCATCAGTGAGTCGATTCGGGGGTCCTACGAGCAGTACTTC.

This clonotype has at least ten counts. This chain connects TRBV2 to TRBJ2-1; 7 bases fit TRBD1. This CDR3 spans 15 amino acids. Germline-derived CDR1 and CDR2 are SNHLY and FYNNEI. Trimming removed 5 bases from V and 7 bases from J; junction bases left unmatched: 11. The CDR3 DNA reads TGTGCCAGCAGTCCCTCGGGGCAGGGGGTTAATGAGCAGTTCTTC. Amino acid sequence: CASSPSGQGVNEQFF.